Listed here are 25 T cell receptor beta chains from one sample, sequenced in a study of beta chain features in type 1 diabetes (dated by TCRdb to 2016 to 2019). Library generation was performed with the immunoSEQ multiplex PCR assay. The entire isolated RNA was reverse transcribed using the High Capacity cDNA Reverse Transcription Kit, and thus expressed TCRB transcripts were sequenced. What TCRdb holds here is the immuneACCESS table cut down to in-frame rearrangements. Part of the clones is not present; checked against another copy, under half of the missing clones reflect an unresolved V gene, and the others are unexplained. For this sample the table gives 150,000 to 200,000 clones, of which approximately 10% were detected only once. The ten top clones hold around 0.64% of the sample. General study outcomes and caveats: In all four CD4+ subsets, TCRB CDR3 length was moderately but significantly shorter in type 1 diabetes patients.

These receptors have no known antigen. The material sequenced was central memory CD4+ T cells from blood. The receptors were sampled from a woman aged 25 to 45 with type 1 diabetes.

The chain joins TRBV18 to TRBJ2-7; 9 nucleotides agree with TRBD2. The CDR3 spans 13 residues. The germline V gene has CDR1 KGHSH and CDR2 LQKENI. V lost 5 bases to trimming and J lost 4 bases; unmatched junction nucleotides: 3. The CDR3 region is CASSSTSGYEQYF. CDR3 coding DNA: TGTGCCAGCTCATCGACTAGCGGATACGAGCAGTACTTC.

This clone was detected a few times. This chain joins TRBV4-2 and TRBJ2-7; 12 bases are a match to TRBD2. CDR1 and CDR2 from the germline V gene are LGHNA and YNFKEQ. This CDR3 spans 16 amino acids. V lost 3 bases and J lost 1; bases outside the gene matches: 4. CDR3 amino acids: CASSQPTSGRSYEQYF. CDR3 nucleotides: TGTGCCAGCAGCCAGCCCACTAGCGGGAGGTCCTACGAGCAGTACTTC.

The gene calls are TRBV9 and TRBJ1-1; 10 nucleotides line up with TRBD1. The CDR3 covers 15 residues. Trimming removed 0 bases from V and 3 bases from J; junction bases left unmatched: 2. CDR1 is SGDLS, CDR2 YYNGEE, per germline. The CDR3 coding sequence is TGTGCCAGCAGCGTAGGACAGGGGGCCGACACTGAAGCTTTCTTT. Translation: CASSVGQGADTEAFF.

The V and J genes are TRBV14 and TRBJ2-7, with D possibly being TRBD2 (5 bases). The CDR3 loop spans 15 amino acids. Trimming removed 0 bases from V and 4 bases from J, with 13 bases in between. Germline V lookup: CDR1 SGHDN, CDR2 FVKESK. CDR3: CASSQDLSGIYEQYF. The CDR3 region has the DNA TGTGCCAGCAGCCAAGATCTTTCCGGGATTTACGAGCAGTACTTC.

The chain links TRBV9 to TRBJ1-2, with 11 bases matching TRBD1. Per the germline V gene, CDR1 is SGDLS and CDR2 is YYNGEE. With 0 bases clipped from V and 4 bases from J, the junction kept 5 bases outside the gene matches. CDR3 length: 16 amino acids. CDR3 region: CASSVDPGQGGYGYTF. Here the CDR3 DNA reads TGTGCCAGCAGCGTAGATCCGGGACAGGGGGGCTATGGCTACACCTTC.

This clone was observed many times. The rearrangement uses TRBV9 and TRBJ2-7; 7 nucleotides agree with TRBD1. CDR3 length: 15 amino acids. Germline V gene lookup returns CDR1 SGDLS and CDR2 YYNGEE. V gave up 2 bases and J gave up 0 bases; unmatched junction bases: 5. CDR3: CASSVSGTDSYEQYF. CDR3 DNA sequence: TGTGCCAGCAGCGTTTCCGGGACAGACTCCTACGAGCAGTACTTC.

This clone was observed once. Here the CDR3 reads CASRLLRDSKSNEQYF. DNA for the CDR3: TGTGCAAGTCGCTTGCTCCGGGACAGTAAATCAAACGAGCAGTACTTC. V and J are TRBV12-2 and TRBJ2-7; the DNA was not used to check the table's D call, TRBD1. TRBV12-2 is labeled a pseudogene. The CDR3 totals 16 residues.

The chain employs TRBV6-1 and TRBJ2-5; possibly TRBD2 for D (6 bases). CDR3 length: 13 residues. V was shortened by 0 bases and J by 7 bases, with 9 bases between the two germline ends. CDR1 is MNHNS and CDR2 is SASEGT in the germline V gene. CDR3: CASSEATSPTQYF. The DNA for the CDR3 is TGTGCCAGCAGTGAAGCCACTAGCCCGACCCAGTACTTC.

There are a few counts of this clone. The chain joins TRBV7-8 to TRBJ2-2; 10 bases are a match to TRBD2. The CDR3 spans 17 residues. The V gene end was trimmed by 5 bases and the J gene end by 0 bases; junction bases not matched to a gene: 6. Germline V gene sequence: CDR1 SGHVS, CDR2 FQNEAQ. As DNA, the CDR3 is TGTGCCAGCAGCCAGACGGGACTAGCGACGAACACCGGGGAGCTGTTTTTT. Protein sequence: CASSQTGLATNTGELFF.

The CDR3 sequence: CAWGPGQGVETQYF. The CDR3 DNA follows: TGTGCCTGGGGCCCCGGACAGGGAGTGGAGACCCAGTACTTC. This sequence joins TRBV30 and TRBJ2-5; 8 bases are a match to TRBD1. Germline V lookup: CDR1 GTSNPN, CDR2 SVGIG (reference sequence). V lost 5 bases and J lost 5; bases outside the gene matches: 10. The CDR3 length is 14 residues.

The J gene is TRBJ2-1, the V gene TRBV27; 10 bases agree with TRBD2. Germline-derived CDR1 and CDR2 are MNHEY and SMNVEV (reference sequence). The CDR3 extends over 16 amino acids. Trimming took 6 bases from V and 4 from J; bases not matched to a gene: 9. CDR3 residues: CASSQGTSDWYNEQFF. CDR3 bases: TGTGCCAGCAGCCAGGGGACTAGCGACTGGTACAATGAGCAGTTCTTC.

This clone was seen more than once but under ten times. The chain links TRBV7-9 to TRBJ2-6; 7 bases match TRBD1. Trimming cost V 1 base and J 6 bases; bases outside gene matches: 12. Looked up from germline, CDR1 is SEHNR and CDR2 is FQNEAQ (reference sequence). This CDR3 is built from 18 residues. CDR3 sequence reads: CASSLVGQVGPEANVLTF. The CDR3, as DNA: TGTGCCAGCAGCTTAGTTGGACAGGTGGGACCGGAGGCCAACGTCCTGACTTTC.

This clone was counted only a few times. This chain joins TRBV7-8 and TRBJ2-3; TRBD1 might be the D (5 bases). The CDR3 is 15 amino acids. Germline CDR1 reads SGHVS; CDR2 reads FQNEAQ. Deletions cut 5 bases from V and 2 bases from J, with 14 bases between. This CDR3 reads CASSLDQGFTDTQYF. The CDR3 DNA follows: TGTGCCAGCAGCCTAGACCAGGGTTTCACAGATACGCAGTATTTT.

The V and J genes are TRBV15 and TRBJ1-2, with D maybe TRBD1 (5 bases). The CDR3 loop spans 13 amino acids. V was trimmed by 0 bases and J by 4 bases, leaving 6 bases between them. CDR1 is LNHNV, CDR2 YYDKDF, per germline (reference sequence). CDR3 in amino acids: CATSRDRVYGYTF. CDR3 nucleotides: TGTGCCACCAGCAGAGACAGGGTCTATGGCTACACCTTC.

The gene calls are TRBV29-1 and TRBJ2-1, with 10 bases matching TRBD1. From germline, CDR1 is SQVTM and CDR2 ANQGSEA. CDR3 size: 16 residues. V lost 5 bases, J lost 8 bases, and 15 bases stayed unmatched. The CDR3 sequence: CSVYLTPGTGDHEQFF. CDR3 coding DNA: TGCAGCGTTTACCTTACCCCCGGGACAGGGGATCATGAGCAGTTCTTC.

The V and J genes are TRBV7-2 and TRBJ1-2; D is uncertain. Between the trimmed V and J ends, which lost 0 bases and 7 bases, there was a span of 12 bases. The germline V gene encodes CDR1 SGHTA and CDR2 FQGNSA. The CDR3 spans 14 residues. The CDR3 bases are TGTGCCAGCAGCTTAGCCTCATGGGAGTCTGGCTACACCTTC. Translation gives CASSLASWESGYTF. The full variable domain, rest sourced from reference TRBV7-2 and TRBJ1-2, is GAGVSQSPSNKVTEKGKDVELRCDPISGHTALYWYRQSLGQGLEFLIYFQGNSAPDKSGLPSDRFSAERTGGSVSTLTIQRTQQEDSAVYLCASSLASWESGYTFGSGTRLTVV.

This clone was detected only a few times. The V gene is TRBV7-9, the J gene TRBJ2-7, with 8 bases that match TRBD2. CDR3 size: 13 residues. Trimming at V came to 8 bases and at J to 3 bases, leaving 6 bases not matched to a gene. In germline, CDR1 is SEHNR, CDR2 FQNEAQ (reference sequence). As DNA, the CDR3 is TGTGCCAGCGGGGCAAGCGGGAGCTACGAGCAGTACTTC. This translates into CASGASGSYEQYF.

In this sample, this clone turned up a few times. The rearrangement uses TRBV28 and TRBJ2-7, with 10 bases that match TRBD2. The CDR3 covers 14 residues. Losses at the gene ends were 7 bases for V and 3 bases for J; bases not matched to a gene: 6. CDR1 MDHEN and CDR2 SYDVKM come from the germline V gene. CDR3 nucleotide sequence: TGTGCCAGCACCAGAGCGGGAGGGGTCTACGAGCAGTACTTC. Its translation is CASTRAGGVYEQYF.

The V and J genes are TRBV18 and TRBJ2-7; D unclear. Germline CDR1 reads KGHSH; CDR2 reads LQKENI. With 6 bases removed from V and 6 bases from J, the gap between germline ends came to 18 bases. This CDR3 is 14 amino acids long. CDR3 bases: TGTGCCAGCTCGCCCCCACACTACCTATCCGAGCAGTACTTC. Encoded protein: CASSPPHYLSEQYF.

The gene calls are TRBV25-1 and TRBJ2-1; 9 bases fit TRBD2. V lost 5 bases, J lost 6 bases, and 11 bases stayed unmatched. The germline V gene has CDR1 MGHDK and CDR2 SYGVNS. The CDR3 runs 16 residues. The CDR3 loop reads CASSFSSGSGRNEQFF. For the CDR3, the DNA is TGTGCCAGCAGTTTCAGTAGCGGGAGCGGTCGCAATGAGCAGTTCTTC.

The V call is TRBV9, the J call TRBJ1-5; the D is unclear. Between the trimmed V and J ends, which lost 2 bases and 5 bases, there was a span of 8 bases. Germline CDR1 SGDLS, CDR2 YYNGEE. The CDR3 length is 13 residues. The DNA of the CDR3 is TGTGCCAGCAGCGTGTCGGTTGATCAGCCCCAGCATTTT. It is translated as CASSVSVDQPQHF.

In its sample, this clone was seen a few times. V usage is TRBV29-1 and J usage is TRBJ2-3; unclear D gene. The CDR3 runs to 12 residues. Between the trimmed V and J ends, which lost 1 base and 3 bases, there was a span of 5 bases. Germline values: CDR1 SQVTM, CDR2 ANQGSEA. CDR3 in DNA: TGCAGCGTTGAAGGGCTGACAGATACGCAGTATTTT. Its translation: CSVEGLTDTQYF.

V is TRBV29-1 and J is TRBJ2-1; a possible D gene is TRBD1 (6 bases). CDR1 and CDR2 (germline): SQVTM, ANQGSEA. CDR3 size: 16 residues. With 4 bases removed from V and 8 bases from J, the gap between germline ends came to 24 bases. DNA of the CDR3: TGCAGCGTTGTCGATTCGGGACACTCCCCTAGGGATGAGCAGTTCTTC. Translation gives CSVVDSGHSPRDEQFF.

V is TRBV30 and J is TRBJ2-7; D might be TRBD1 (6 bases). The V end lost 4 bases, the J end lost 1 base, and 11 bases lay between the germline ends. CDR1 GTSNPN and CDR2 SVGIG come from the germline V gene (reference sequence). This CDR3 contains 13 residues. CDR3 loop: CAWTPGQSYEQYF. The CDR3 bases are TGTGCCTGGACCCCAGGACAGTCCTACGAGCAGTACTTC.

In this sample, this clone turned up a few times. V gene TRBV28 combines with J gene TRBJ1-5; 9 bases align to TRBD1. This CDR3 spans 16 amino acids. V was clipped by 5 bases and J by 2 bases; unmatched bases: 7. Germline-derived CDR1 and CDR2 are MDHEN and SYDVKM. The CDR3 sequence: CASSTIQGAGNQPQHF. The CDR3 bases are TGTGCCAGCAGTACAATACAGGGGGCTGGCAATCAGCCCCAGCATTTT.